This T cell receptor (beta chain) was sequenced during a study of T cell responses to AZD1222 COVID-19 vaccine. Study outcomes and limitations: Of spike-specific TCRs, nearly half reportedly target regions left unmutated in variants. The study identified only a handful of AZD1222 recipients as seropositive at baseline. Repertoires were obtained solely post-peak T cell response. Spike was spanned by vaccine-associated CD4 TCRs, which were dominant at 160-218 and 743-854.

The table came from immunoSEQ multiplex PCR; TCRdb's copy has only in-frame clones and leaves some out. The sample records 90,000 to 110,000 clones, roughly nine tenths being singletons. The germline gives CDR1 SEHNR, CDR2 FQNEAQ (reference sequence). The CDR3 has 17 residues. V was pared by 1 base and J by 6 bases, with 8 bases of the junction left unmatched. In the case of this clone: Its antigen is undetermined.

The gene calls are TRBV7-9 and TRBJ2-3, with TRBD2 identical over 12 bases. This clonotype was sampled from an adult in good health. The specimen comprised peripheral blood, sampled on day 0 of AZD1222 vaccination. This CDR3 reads CASSLEGLAGRTDTQYF. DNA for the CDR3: TGTGCCAGCAGCTTAGAGGGACTAGCGGGCCGGACTGATACGCAGTATTTT.